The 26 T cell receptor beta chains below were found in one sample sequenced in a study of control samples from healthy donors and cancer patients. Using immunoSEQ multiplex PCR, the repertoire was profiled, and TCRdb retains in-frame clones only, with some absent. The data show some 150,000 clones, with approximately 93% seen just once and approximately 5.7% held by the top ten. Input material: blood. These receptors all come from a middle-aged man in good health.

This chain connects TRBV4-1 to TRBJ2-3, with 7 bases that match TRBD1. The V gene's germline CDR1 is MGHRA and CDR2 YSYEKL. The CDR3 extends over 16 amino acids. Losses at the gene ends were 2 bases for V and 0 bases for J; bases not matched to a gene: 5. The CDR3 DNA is TGCGCCAGCAGCCAATTTCCGACAGGGAGCACAGATACGCAGTATTTT. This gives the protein CASSQFPTGSTDTQYF.

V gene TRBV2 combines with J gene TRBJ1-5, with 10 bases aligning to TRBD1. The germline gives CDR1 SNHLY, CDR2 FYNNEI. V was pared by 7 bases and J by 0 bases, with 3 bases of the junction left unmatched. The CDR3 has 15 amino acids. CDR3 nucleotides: TGTGCCAGCACCCGGACAGGGGGTAGCAATCAGCCCCAGCATTTT. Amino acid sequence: CASTRTGGSNQPQHF.

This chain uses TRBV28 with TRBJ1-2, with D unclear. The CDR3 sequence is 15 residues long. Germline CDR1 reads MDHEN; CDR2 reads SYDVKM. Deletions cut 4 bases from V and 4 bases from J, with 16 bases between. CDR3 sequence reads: CASSSLRVVGYGYTF. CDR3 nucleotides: TGTGCCAGCAGTTCCCTAAGGGTCGTCGGCTATGGCTACACCTTC.

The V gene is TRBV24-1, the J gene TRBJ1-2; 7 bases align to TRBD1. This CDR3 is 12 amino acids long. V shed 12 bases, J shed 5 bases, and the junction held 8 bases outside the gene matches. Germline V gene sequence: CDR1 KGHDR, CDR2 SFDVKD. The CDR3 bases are TGTGCCTGCCACGACAGGGAATATGGCTACACCTTC. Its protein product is CACHDREYGYTF.

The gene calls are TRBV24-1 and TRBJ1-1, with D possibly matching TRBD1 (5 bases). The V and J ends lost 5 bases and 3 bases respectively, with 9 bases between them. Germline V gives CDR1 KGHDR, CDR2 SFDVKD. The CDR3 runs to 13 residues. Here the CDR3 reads CATSAGAYTEAFF. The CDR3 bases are TGTGCCACCAGTGCCGGGGCTTACACTGAAGCTTTCTTT.

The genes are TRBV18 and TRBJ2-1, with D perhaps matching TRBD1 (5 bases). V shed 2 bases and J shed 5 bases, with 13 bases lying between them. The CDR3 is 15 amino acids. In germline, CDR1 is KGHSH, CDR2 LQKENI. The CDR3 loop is CASSPGQGTNNEQFF. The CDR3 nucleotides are TGTGCCAGCTCACCAGGGCAGGGTACTAACAATGAGCAGTTCTTC.

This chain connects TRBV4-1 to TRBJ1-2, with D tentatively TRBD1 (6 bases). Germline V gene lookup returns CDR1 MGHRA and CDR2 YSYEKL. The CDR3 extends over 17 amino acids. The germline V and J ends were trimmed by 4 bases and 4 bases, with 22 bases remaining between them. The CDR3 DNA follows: TGCGCCAGCAGCCCGCAGCCGGGGGGCAGGGCAAGCTATGGCTACACCTTC. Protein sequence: CASSPQPGGRASYGYTF.

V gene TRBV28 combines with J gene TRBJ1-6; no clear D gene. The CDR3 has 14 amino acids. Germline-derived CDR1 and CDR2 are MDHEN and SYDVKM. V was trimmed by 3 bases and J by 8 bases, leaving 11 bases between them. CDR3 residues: CASSLYSTDSPLHF. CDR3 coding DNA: TGTGCCAGCAGTTTGTATAGTACCGATTCACCCCTCCACTTT.

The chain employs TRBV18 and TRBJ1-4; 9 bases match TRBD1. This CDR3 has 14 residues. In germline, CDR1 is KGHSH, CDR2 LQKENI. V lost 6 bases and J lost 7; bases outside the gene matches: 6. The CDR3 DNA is TGTGCCAGCTCGAGGACAGGGGAAGGTGAAAAACTGTTTTTT. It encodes CASSRTGEGEKLFF.

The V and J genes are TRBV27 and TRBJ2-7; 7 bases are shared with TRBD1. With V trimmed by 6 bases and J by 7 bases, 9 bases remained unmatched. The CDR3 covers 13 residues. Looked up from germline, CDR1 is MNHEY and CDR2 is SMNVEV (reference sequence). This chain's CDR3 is CASSPDRFEEQYF. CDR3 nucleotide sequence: TGTGCCAGCAGCCCGGACAGGTTCGAGGAGCAGTACTTC.

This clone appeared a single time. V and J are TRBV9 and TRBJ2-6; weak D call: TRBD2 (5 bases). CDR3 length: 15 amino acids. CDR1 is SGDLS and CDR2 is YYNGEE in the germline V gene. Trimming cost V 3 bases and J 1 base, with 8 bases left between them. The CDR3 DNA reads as TGTGCCAGCAGCGCTTCGGGGTCTGGGGCCAACGTCCTGACTTTC. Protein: CASSASGSGANVLTF.

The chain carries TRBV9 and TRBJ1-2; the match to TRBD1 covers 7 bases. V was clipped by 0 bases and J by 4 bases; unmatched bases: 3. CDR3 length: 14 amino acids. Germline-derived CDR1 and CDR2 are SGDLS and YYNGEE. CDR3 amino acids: CASSVARDSYGYTF. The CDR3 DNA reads TGTGCCAGCAGCGTAGCTCGGGACAGCTATGGCTACACCTTC.

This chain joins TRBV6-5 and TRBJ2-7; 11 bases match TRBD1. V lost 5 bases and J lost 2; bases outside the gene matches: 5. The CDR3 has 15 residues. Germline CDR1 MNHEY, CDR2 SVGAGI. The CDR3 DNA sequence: TGTGCCAGCAGTCGCCGGACAGGGGGCCCCTACGAGCAGTACTTC. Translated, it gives CASSRRTGGPYEQYF.

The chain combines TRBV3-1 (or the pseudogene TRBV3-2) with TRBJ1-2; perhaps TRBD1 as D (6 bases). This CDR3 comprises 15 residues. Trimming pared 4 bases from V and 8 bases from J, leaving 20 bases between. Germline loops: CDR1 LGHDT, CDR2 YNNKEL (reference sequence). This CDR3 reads CASSRGGRAERGYTF. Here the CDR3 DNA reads TGTGCCAGCAGCCGAGGGGGTCGAGCGGAAAGGGGCTACACCTTC.

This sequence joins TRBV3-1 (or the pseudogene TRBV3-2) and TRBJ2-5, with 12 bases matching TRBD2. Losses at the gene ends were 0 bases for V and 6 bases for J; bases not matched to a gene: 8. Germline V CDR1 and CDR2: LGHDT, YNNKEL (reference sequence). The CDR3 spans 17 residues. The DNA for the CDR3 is TGTGCCAGCAGCCAAGAGTCTAGCGGGGGGGCCGTGAAGACCCAGTACTTC. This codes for CASSQESSGGAVKTQYF.

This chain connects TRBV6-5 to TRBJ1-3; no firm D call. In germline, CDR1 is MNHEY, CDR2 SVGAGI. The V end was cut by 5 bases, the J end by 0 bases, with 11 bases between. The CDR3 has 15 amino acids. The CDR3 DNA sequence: TGTGCCAGCAGTAACGAGGCTGGCTCTGGAAACACCATATATTTT. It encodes CASSNEAGSGNTIYF.

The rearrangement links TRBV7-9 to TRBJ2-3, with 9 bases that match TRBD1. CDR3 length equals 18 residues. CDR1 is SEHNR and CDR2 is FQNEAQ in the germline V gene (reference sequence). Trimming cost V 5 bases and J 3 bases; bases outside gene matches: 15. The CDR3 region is CASSPDPGQGAGTDTQYF. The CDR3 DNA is TGTGCCAGCAGCCCAGACCCGGGACAGGGTGCTGGGACAGATACGCAGTATTTT.

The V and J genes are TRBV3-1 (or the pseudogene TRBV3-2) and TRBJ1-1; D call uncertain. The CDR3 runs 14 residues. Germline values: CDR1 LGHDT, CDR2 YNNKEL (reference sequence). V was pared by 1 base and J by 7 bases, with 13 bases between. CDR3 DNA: TGTGCCAGCAGCCAAGGTGACCGAGTTCTTGAAGCTTTCTTT. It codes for CASSQGDRVLEAFF.

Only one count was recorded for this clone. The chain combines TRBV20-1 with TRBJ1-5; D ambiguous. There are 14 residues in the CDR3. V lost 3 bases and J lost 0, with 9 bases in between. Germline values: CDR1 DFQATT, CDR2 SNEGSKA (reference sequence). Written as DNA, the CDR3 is TGCAGTGCTAGTTGGCGTAATAGCAATCAGCCCCAGCATTTT. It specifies CSASWRNSNQPQHF.

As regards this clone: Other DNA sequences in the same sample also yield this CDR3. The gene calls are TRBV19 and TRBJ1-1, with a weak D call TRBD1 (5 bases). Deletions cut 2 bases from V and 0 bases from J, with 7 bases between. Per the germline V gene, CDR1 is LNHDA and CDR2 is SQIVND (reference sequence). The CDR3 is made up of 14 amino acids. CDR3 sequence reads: CASSIQGLNTEAFF. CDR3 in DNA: TGTGCCAGTAGTATACAGGGTTTGAACACTGAAGCTTTCTTT.

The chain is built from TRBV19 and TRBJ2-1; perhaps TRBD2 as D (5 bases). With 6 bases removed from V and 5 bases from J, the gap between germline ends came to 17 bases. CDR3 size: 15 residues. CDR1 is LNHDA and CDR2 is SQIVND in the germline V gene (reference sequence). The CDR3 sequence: CASSLRRTTNNEQFF. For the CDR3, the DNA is TGTGCCAGTAGCCTCCGGAGGACGACGAACAATGAGCAGTTCTTC.

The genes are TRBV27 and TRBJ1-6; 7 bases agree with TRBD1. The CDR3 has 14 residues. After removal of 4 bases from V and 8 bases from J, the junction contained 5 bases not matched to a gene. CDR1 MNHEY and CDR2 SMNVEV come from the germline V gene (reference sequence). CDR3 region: CASSSPGQYSPLHF. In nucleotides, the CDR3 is TGTGCCAGCAGTTCTCCGGGACAGTATTCACCCCTCCACTTT.

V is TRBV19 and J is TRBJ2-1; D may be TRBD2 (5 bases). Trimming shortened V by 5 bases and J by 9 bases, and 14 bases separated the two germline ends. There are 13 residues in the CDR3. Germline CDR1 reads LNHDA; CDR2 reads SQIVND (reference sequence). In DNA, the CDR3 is TGTGCCAGTAGTGCCCTTAGCGCGGGTGAGCAGTTCTTC. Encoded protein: CASSALSAGEQFF.

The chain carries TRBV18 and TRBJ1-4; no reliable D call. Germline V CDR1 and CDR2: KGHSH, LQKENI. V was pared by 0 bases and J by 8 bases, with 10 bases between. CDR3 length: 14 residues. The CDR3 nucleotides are TGTGCCAGCTCACCACCGGCGGTCCAGGAAAAACTGTTTTTT. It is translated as CASSPPAVQEKLFF.

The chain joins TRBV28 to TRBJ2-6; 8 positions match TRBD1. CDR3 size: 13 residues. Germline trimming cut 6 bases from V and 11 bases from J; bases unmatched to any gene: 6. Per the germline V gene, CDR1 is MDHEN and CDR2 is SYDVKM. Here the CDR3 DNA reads TGTGCCAGCAGCGTTGGACAGGGCCACGTCCTGACTTTC. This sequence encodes CASSVGQGHVLTF.

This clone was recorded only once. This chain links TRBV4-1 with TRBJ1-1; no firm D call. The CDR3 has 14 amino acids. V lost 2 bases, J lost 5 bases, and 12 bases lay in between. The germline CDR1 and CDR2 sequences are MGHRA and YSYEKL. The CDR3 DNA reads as TGCGCCAGCAGCCAACCCCTACGGGAGACTGAAGCTTTCTTT. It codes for CASSQPLRETEAFF.